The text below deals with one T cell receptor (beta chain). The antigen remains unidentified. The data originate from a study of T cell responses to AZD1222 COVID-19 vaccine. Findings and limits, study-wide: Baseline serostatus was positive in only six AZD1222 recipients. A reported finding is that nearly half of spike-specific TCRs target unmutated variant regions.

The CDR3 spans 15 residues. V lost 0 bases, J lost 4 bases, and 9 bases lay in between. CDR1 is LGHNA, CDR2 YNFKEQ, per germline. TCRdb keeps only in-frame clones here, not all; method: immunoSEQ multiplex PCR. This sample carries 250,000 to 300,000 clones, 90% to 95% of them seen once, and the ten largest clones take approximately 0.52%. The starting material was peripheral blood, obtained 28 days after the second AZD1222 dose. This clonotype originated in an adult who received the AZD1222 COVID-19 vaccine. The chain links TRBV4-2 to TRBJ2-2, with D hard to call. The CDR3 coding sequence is TGTGCCAGCAGCCAAGAAAGGTGGCTCACCGGGGAGCTGTTTTTT. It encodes CASSQERWLTGELFF.